Listed below are T cell receptor beta chains from one sample, sequenced in a study of T-cell memory formation after mild COVID-19. TCRdb redid the calling of the 5' RACE reads with MiXCR, one entry per CDR3 protein. Counted here are 90,000 to 130,000 distinct CDR3 sequences, roughly a sixth occurring once; the ten biggest clones make up approximately 5%. The sequencing sample was made of PBMCs or a T cell subset sorted from them (not recorded which). All receptors derive from a man aged 18 to 29 who had mild COVID-19 (a few samples of this study predate the infection). Cell type and time point are not known. CDR3s include the opening cysteine and the closing phenylalanine or tryptophan. D genes are given only for firm matches. Not all rows give a size; the values are once, few, many and, for expanded clones, a class.

j_call v_call clone_size d_call cdr3_aa cdr3_nt
TRBJ2-3 TRBV3-1 many . CASSLRVSTDTQYF TGTGCCAGCAGCCTCAGGGTTTCCACAGATACGCAGTATTTT
TRBJ2-2 TRBV25-1 . . CASSEHRDTGELFF TGTGCCAGCAGTGAACACAGGGACACCGGGGAGCTGTTTTTT
TRBJ1-2 TRBV9 . . CASSPQEGRNYGYTF TGTGCCAGCAGCCCCCAGGAGGGCAGGAACTATGGCTACACCTTC
TRBJ1-2 TRBV12-3/TRBV12-4 . . CASSSGDDYGYTF TGTGCCAGCAGTTCAGGAGATGACTATGGCTACACCTTC
TRBJ1-6 TRBV6-2/TRBV6-3 many . CASRPSGGAGINSPLHF TGTGCCAGCAGACCGTCCGGAGGTGCCGGAATAAATTCACCCCTCCACTTT
TRBJ1-2 TRBV7-3 . . CASSLNREGYGYTF TGTGCCAGCAGCTTAAACAGGGAGGGCTATGGCTACACCTTC
TRBJ2-3 TRBV5-1 . . CASSSRLVGGIDTQYF TGCGCCAGCAGCTCCCGGCTAGTTGGGGGCATTGATACGCAGTATTTT
TRBJ2-7 TRBV5-1 many . CASSFTGAYEQYF TGCGCCAGCAGCTTTACAGGAGCCTACGAGCAGTACTTC
TRBJ2-4 TRBV20-1 few TRBD1 CSARDPGQGSNIQYF TGCAGTGCTAGAGATCCCGGACAGGGGAGTAACATTCAGTACTTC
TRBJ2-5 TRBV7-2 . TRBD2 CASSLVLAGGLLEETQYF TGTGCCAGCAGCTTAGTTTTAGCGGGGGGCCTACTTGAAGAGACCCAGTACTTC
TRBJ2-3 TRBV5-1 many . CASSDTSTSTDTQYF TGCGCCAGCAGCGACACGTCGACCAGCACAGATACGCAGTATTTT
TRBJ2-2 TRBV12-5 . . CASAPPATGNTGELFF TGTGCTAGTGCTCCCCCCGCGACAGGGAACACCGGGGAGCTGTTTTTT
TRBJ1-2 TRBV6-5 few . CASSYGPGLGYTF TGTGCCAGCAGTTATGGACCGGGCCTCGGCTACACCTTC
TRBJ1-6 TRBV7-9 few . CASSPPATGNSPLHF TGTGCCAGCAGCCCCCCTGCCACTGGCAATTCACCCCTCCACTTT
TRBJ2-2 TRBV14 few . CASKVEGSNTGELFF TGTGCCAGCAAAGTTGAAGGATCGAACACCGGGGAGCTGTTTTTT
TRBJ2-5 TRBV4-1 . . CASSQVGGPAQETQYF TGCGCCAGCAGCCAAGTTGGCGGGCCAGCTCAAGAGACCCAGTACTTC
TRBJ2-5 TRBV4-1 few TRBD2 CASSQPGGASGVETQYF TGCGCCAGCAGCCAACCGGGAGGAGCTAGCGGGGTTGAAACCCAGTACTTC
TRBJ1-5 TRBV29-1 . . CSVGDGYNQPQHF TGCAGCGTGGGAGACGGCTACAATCAGCCCCAGCATTTT
TRBJ2-3 TRBV20-1 few TRBD1 CSARSTGDTDTQYF TGCAGTGCTAGGTCAACAGGGGATACAGATACGCAGTATTTT
TRBJ2-2 TRBV29-1 . . CSMEGATGELFF TGCAGCATGGAGGGGGCCACCGGGGAGCTGTTTTTT
TRBJ1-1 TRBV29-1 . . CSVARQVNTEAFF TGCAGCGTTGCCCGACAGGTTAACACTGAAGCTTTCTTT
TRBJ1-1 TRBV4-1 . . CASSGAPRQKNTEAFF TGCGCCAGCAGCGGGGCGCCAAGACAAAAGAACACTGAAGCTTTCTTT
TRBJ1-1 TRBV29-1 . TRBD1 CSDRGRFGPEAFF TGCAGCGACAGGGGCCGTTTCGGCCCTGAAGCTTTCTTT
TRBJ2-3 TRBV20-1 . TRBD2 CSARTSGTSTDTQYF TGCAGTGCACGGACTAGCGGGACCAGCACAGATACGCAGTATTTT
TRBJ1-5 TRBV2 many . CASMTTGTSTQHF TGTGCCAGCATGACCACAGGGACATCTACCCAGCATTTT
TRBJ1-6 TRBV5-1 . TRBD1 CASSLEGTGVVRSPLHF TGCGCCAGCAGCTTGGAGGGGACAGGGGTGGTACGGTCACCCCTCCACTTT
TRBJ2-5 TRBV5-1 . TRBD1 CASAWDRGLGETQYF TGCGCCAGCGCGTGGGACAGGGGGCTTGGAGAGACCCAGTACTTC
TRBJ2-5 TRBV6-2/TRBV6-3 . TRBD1 CASSKGQGFTETQYF TGTGCCAGCAGTAAAGGACAGGGGTTTACGGAGACCCAGTACTTC
TRBJ2-5 TRBV9 . . CASSVVDVKETQYF TGTGCCAGCAGCGTAGTCGATGTCAAGGAGACCCAGTACTTC
TRBJ2-1 TRBV4-1 few TRBD2 CASSSRVRGGGNTYNEQFF TGCGCCAGCAGCTCACGGGTACGGGGCGGGGGGAACACTTACAATGAGCAGTTCTTC
TRBJ2-1 TRBV5-1 . . CASSGDPGLYNEQFF TGCGCCAGCAGCGGGGACCCGGGCCTTTACAATGAGCAGTTCTTC
TRBJ2-5 TRBV5-1 . . CASSTGVQETQYF TGCGCCAGCAGCACGGGGGTCCAAGAGACCCAGTACTTC
TRBJ2-4 TRBV7-2 . TRBD1 CASSYDRGNIQYF TGTGCCAGCAGCTATGACAGGGGGAACATTCAGTACTTC
TRBJ2-2 TRBV7-3 . . CASSPFGQGDGELFF TGTGCCAGCAGCCCCTTTGGGCAGGGTGACGGGGAGCTGTTTTTT
TRBJ2-1 TRBV5-5 many TRBD2 CASSPRLAGGSYNEQFF TGTGCCAGCAGCCCCAGACTAGCGGGGGGGTCCTACAATGAGCAGTTCTTC
TRBJ2-6 TRBV7-9 . TRBD1 CASSSGTGGMSGANVLTF TGTGCCAGCAGCTCAGGGACAGGGGGCATGTCTGGGGCCAACGTCCTGACTTTC
TRBJ2-5 TRBV5-1 . . CASSLEGQLETQYF TGCGCCAGCAGCTTGGAGGGCCAGCTCGAGACCCAGTACTTC
TRBJ1-4 TRBV6-5 . . CASSYAGAANEKLFF TGTGCCAGCAGTTACGCGGGGGCGGCTAATGAAAAACTGTTTTTT
TRBJ2-7 TRBV7-9 . . CASTLSEASHEQYF TGTGCCAGCACCCTCTCGGAGGCTAGCCACGAGCAGTACTTC
TRBJ2-1 TRBV6-5 many TRBD1 CASSYSPGTGGVNEQFF TGTGCCAGCAGTTACTCCCCAGGGACAGGGGGAGTCAATGAGCAGTTCTTC
TRBJ1-5 TRBV6-5 . . CASRAGDQPQHF TGTGCCAGCAGGGCAGGGGATCAGCCCCAGCATTTT
TRBJ1-2 TRBV18 few . CASSPTEGLGSYGYTF TGTGCCAGCTCACCAACGGAGGGGCTCGGTAGCTATGGCTACACCTTC
TRBJ2-3 TRBV24-1 few . CATSDEVTDTQYF TGTGCCACCAGTGATGAGGTTACAGATACGCAGTATTTT
TRBJ1-6 TRBV20-1 . . CSARATLGPNSPLHF TGCAGTGCTAGAGCCACCCTCGGACCTAATTCACCCCTCCACTTT
TRBJ2-1 TRBV7-2 many . CASSAYNEQFF TGTGCCAGCAGCGCATACAATGAGCAGTTCTTC
TRBJ1-1 TRBV15 . . CATSRDLGWDTEAFF TGTGCCACCAGCAGAGACCTGGGGTGGGACACTGAAGCTTTCTTT
TRBJ1-2 TRBV11-2 . TRBD1 CASVGTANYGYTF TGTGCCAGCGTCGGGACAGCGAATTATGGCTACACCTTC
TRBJ2-2 TRBV7-9 few . CASSSYAGTSRVFF TGTGCCAGCAGCTCCTATGCCGGGACCTCTAGGGTGTTTTTT
TRBJ2-3 TRBV6-5 . TRBD2 CASSYGGALDTQYF TGTGCCAGCAGCTACGGGGGGGCCCTGGATACGCAGTATTTT
TRBJ1-1 TRBV7-8 . . CASTYDLGGVGTEAFF TGTGCCAGCACCTATGACCTCGGCGGGGTCGGCACTGAAGCTTTCTTT